This entry describes one T cell receptor beta chain. It lacks a known antigen. No quality values exist for individual bases; no much larger clone is one base distant. These data originate in a study of cytomegalovirus exposure and HLA in healthy donors (dated by TCRdb to about 2017). Regarding the research as a whole: The 650 to 800 repertoires of the first cohort and the approximately 110 validation repertoires were produced on the same platform, according to a later analysis. The study aimed to test whether signatures of past pathogen exposure could be identified by cataloging public T cell receptors. Along with the approximately 620-subject first cohort, a separate validation cohort of over a hundred different subjects was used. The study combined high-throughput TCR immunosequencing, statistical association of individual TCRs with disease status, and machine learning to predict cytomegalovirus infection status.

From the cysteine through the phenylalanine, the CDR3 covers 19 amino acids. The read is trimmed to its CDR3 DNA, 57 bases read in frame from base 1. Unmatched junction bases come to 16, with V trimmed by 5 bases and J by 0 bases. CDR1 and CDR2 were assigned from the germline V gene as SGHVS and FQNEAQ. The donors belonged to the validation cohort of approximately 130 subjects, which was separate from the approximately 680-subject first cohort. General conclusions and limits of the study: The classifier was reported to diagnose cytomegalovirus status with high specificity and sensitivity in both the original and validation cohorts. Most TCR sequences were observed very rarely across donors, whereas some public TCRs were present in many individuals. A few of the identified cytomegalovirus-associated TCR beta chains were confirmed in vitro to be specific for cytomegalovirus antigens. In a later analysis, TCRs clustered in the first cohort were found to also tend to co-occur in the approximately 110 validation repertoires, with approximately 95% of cluster scores above 0. All 120 or so repertoires were used to score co-occurrence in the validation cohort in a later analysis, because that analysis had no HLA typing for the cohort. The authors suggested that the approach could potentially be generalized to other disease states and immunological phenotypes. The study gave a list of roughly 150 TCR beta chains associated with cytomegalovirus.

The library relied on the immunoSEQ multiplex PCR assay. Per the authors' processing: A statistical classification framework was built to diagnose cytomegalovirus status from the catalog of TCR beta chain sequences. This immuneACCESS table, as held by TCRdb, lists in-frame sequences with V and J called but not all clones. Of the missing ones, under half trace to an unresolved V gene in checked studies; the others have no known cause. V, J and clone size are taken as reported in that table, and D and trimming were inferred from the DNA itself. This sample gives under 200,000 clones in total; about 96% of them show up just once. The top ten hold approximately 1% of the sample.

The clonotype was recovered from a woman in her late teens or twenties in good health and CMV-seronegative. The sequence is built from TRBV7-8 and TRBJ1-3; 7 bases in the middle match TRBD1. Input material: PBMCs. The sequenced DNA: TGTGCCAGCAGCCGAGGTGGGCAGGGGGTAACGGCCTCTGGAAACACCATATATTTT. It encodes CASSRGGQGVTASGNTIYF. With the portions outside the CDR3 filled from the reference TRBV7-8 and TRBJ1-3 genes, the complete variable region becomes GAGVSQSPRYKVAKRGQDVALRCDPISGHVSLFWYQQALGQGPEFLTYFQNEAQLDKSGLPSDRFFAERPEGSVSTLKIQRTQQEDSAVYLCASSRGGQGVTASGNTIYFGEGSWLTVV.